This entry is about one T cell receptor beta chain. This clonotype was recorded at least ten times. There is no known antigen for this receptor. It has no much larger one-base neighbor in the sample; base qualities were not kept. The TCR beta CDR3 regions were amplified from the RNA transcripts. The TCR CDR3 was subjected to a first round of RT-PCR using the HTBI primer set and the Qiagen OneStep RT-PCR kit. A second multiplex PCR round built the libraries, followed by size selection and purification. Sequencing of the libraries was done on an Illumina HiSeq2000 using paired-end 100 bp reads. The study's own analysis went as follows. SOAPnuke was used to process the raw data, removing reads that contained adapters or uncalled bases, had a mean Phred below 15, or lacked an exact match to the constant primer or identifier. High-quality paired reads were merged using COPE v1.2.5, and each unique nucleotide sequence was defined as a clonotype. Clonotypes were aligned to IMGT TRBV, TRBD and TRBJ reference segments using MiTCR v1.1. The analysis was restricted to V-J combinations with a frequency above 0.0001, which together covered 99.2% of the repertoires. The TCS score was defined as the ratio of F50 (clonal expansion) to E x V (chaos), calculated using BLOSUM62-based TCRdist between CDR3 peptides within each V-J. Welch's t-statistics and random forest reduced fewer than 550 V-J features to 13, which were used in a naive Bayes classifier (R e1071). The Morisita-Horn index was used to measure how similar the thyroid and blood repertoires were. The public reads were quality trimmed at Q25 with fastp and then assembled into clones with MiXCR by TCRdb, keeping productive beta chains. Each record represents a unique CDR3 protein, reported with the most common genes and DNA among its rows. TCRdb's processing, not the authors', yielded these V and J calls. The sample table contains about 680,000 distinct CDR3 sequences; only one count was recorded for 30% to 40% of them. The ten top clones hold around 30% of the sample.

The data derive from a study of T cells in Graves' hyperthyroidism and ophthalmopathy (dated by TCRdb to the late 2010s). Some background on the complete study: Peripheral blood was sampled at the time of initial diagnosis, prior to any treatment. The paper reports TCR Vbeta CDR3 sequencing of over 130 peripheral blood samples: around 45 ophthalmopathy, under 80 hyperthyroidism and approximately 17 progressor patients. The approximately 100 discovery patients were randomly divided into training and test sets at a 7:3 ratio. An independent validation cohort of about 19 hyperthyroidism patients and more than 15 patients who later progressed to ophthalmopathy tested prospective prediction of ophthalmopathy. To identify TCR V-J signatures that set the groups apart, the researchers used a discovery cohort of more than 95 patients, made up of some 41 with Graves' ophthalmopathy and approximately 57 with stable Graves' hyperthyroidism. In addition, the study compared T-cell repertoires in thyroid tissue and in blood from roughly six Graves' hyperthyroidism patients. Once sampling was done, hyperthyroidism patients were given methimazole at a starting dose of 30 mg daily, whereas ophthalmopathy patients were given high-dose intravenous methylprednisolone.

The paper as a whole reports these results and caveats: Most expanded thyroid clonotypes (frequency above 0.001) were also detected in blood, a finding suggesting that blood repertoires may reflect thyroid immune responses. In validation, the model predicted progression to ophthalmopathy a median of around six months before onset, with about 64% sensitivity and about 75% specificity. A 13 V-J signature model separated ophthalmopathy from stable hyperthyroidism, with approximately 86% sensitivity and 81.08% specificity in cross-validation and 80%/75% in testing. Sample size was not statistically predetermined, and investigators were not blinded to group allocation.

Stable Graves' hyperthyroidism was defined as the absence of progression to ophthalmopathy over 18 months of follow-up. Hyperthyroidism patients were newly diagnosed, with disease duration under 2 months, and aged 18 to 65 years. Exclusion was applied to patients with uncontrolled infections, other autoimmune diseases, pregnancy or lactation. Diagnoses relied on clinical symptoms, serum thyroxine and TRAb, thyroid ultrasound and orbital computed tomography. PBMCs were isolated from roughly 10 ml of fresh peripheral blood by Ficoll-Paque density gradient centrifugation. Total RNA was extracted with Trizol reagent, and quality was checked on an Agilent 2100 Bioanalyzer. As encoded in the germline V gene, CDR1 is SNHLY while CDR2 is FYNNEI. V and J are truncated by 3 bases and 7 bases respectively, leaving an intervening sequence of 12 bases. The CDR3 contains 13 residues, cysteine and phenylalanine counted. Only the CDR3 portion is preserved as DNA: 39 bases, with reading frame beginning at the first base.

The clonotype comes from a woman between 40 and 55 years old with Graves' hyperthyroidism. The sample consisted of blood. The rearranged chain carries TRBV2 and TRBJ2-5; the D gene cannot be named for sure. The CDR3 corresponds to CASSDRSWATQYF. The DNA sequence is TGTGCCAGCAGTGATCGTTCGTGGGCGACCCAGTACTTC.